This entry concerns a single TCR beta chain. The target of this receptor is not known. No qualities accompany the bases; no much larger clone lies one base away. TCRdb names Illumina HiSeq 2500 as the instrument used. Quantitative 5'-RACE with molecular barcodes was used to prepare TCR beta libraries. As for how the authors treated the data: Disease-linked TCR variants were identified with a new computational method built on a probabilistic model of VDJ rearrangement. The public reads were reanalyzed by TCRdb: fastp trimming at Q25, MiXCR alignment, in-frame beta chains only. Identical CDR3 proteins give one entry, which carries the most common genes and DNA. TCRdb, not the original authors, processed these V and J calls. Recorded for this sample are approximately 290,000 distinct CDR3 sequences; around 20% of them occurred a single time. The ten largest clones take up 3.5% to 4.5% of the sample. This sample stems from a study of CD8 T cells in ankylosing spondylitis (dated by TCRdb to 2017 to 2019). Regarding the complete study: T cell receptor beta repertoires were profiled in healthy donors and ankylosing spondylitis patients so that disease-linked TCR variants could be found. Peripheral blood was sampled, and synovial fluid was additionally collected from ankylosing spondylitis patients. The full study cohort was made up of over 20 ankylosing spondylitis patients and 108 healthy donors. Study-level results and caveats: Significant enrichment of the disease-linked clones was reported in matched synovial fluid samples from ankylosing spondylitis patients. Some motif variants were previously reported in synovial fluid and blood of reactive arthritis patients, suggesting common disease-initiation mechanisms. Blood from ankylosing spondylitis patients appeared to be characterized by a TCR beta motif composed of several highly homologous amino acid variants. The disease-linked clones had a CD8+ phenotype and were found at relatively low frequencies in peripheral blood.

Sequenced: blood, either unsorted or a sorted T cell fraction (not recorded which). This receptor was obtained from a female donor with ankylosing spondylitis or in good health (not recorded which).

The CDR3 reads CASRQTSAYEQYF. The sequenced DNA: TGTGCCAGCAGACAAACTAGCGCCTACGAGCAGTACTTC. The V and J segments used are TRBV28 and TRBJ2-7, and TRBD2 matches 7 of the central bases. Germline trimming amounts to 6 bases on V and 2 bases on J, with 4 as the count of junction bases outside the gene matches. The CDR3 runs 13 amino acids, cysteine and phenylalanine included. The CDR3 DNA has 39 bases and is translated from base 1. The germline V gene encodes CDR1 MDHEN and CDR2 SYDVKM.